This entry concerns a single T cell receptor beta chain. Antigen: not known. This sample was taken from a study of blood T cells in healthy people across ages. CDR1 is SNHLY, CDR2 FYNNEI, per germline. Deletions cut 5 bases from V and 3 bases from J, with 16 bases between. The CDR3 extends over 16 amino acids. For the second PCR, which ran for about 7 to 12 cycles, a sample-barcoded 5' primer and a J-beta primer mix were used. MiXCR was run by TCRdb on the 5' RACE reads, yielding one entry per CDR3 protein. The table shows hundreds of thousands of distinct CDR3 sequences, with approximately 25% occurring only once. General study findings and limits: As naive T cell percentage varied, TCR beta diversity correlated strongly with it. The long-lived group displayed more naive CD4+ cells, plus higher diversity, than the aged donors did.

The same sample was also used in a study of T cells of mothers and their children.

The chain has TRBV2 and TRBJ1-4; D may be TRBD1 (6 bases). Sequences were obtained from blood. The TCR was taken from a boy aged 5-17 years in good health. Here the CDR3 DNA reads TGTGCCAGCAGTCCTGTGGCGAGGGGGGCTAATGAAAAACTGTTTTTT. It encodes CASSPVARGANEKLFF.